This record looks at one T cell receptor (beta chain) sequence and its context. This clonotype was detected ten times or more. Its antigen remains undetermined. It has no much larger one-base neighbor in the sample; base qualities were not kept. This sample is drawn from a study of T cells after yellow fever vaccination (dated by TCRdb to the late 2010s). Study-level background: The SMART-Seq v4 Ultra Low Input RNA kit was used to prepare libraries from fractions with low cell numbers. Blood was drawn at multiple timepoints before and after primary and secondary immunization, with bulk PBMC replicates and cell subsets isolated. The cohort comprised two healthy male donors, one aged 18 to 30 and one aged 30 to 40 years. To follow T-cell clones before and after primary and booster YFV17D yellow fever vaccination, bulk TCR alpha and beta repertoires were sequenced over time.

The junction shows trimming of 2 bases on V and 2 bases on J, plus 12 bases between the germline ends. According to the germline V gene, CDR1 reads KGHSH and CDR2 reads LQKENI. The CDR3 spans 16 residues, from the cysteine through the phenylalanine. The only DNA kept is the CDR3, 48 bases in frame from the first base. General conclusions and limits of the study: The secondary T-cell response was weaker than the primary response but faster, peaking on day 5 instead of day 15. After the booster, most clones that had expanded after primary vaccination were detected again (around 97% of CD4 and around nine tenths of CD8), suggesting broad maintenance of memory. The study included only two donors, which limits how far the findings can be generalized. A small share of clonotypes was detected in both CD4 and CD8 compartments, with the overlap likely arising from convergent recombination. Computational filtering was needed because FACS-sorted repertoires could contain abundant contaminating clonotypes from the bulk population.

The treatment or condition label, as the study defines it: live attenuated yellow fever vaccine strain. A standard Ficoll-Paque protocol was used to isolate PBMCs from peripheral blood. Dynabeads CD4 and CD8 positive selection kits were used to isolate CD4 and CD8 T-cell fractions. TriZol was used to extract RNA from bulk PBMCs, from CD4 and CD8 fractions, and from dextramer-positive and dextramer-negative fractions. TCR cDNA was made using 5'RACE template switching, a step that added a universal primer site and unique molecular identifiers. cDNA synthesis was primed from both the TCR alpha and TCR beta constant segments. Library amplification involved two PCR steps, and the second step added sample barcodes and sequencing adapters. Sequencing of the libraries was done on either Illumina HiSeq 2500 (2x100 bp) or NovaSeq (2x150 bp). The paper's processing steps were these. Reads were demultiplexed and collapsed into UMI consensus sequences with MIGEC, and V(D)J alignment was performed with MiXCR. Vaccine-responding clonotypes were defined with edgeR using replicate PBMC samples, requiring FDR below 0.01 and a log2 fold change above 5 up to day 15. Each bulk clonotype received a CD4 or CD8 identity based on whether the sequenced CD4 or CD8 repertoire contained that clonotype at higher abundance. In-frame beta chains were kept once TCRdb had trimmed the public reads at Q25 with fastp and called clones with MiXCR. One record per CDR3 amino acid sequence lists the most common genes and DNA. The V and J calls were determined by TCRdb, not by the authors. The table for this sample lists roughly 170,000 distinct CDR3 sequences; roughly 6.4% of them were counted only once. Less than 3.5% of the sample is held by the ten biggest clonotypes.

The chain employs TRBV18 and TRBJ2-2, with the D gene not clear enough to name. The material sequenced was CD4+ T cells sorted from PBMCs, taken on the day of the first yellow fever vaccination. This TCR was sampled from a man aged 18 to 30 who received the YFV17D yellow fever vaccine. The CDR3 protein sequence reads: CASSPIPLPNTGELFF. The nucleotides are TGTGCCAGCTCACCAATTCCACTACCCAACACCGGGGAGCTGTTTTTT.